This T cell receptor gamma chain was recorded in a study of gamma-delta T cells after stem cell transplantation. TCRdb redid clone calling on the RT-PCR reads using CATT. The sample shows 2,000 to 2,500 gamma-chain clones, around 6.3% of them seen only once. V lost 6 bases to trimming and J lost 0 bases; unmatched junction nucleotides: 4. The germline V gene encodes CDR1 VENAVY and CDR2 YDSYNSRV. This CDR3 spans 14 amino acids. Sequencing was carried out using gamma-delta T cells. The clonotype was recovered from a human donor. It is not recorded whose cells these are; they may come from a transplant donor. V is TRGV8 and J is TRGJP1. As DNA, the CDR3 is TGTGCCACCTGGTCATATACCACTGGTTGGTTCAAGATATTT. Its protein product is CATWSYTTGWFKIF.